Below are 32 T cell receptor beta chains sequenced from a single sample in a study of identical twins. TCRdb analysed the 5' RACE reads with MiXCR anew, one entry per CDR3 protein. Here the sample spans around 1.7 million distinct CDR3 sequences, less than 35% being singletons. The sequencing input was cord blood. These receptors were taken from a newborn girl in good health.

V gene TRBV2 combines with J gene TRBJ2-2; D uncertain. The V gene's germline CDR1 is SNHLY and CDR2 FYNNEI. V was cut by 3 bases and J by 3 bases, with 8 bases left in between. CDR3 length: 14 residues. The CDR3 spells CASSDGAYTGELFF. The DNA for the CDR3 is TGTGCCAGCAGTGATGGCGCTTACACCGGGGAGCTGTTTTTT.

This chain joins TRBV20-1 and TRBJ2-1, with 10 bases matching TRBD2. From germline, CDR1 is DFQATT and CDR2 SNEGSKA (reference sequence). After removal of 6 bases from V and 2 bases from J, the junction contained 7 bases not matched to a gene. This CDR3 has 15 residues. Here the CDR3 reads CSADSGTSAYNEQFF. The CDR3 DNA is TGCAGTGCAGATTCCGGGACTAGCGCCTACAATGAGCAGTTCTTC.

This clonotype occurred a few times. The chain's CDR3 is CASSQDTTGGPYTQYF. Written as DNA, the CDR3 is TGTGCCAGCAGCCAAGATACCACAGGGGGCCCGTATACGCAGTATTTT. The gene calls are TRBV4-2 and TRBJ2-3; 9 bases are shared with TRBD1. CDR1 LGHNA and CDR2 YNFKEQ come from the germline V gene. Trimming removed 0 bases from V and 7 bases from J; junction bases left unmatched: 8. CDR3 length: 16 amino acids.

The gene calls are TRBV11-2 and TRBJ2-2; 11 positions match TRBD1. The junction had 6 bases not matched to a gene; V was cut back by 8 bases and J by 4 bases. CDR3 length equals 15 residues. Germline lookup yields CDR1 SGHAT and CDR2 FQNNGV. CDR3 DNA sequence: TGTGCCAGCCAATCCGGGACAGGGGGCACCGGGGAGCTGTTTTTT. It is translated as CASQSGTGGTGELFF. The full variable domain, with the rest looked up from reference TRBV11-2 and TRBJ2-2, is EAGVAQSPRYKIIEKRQSVAFWCNPISGHATLYWYQQILGQGPKLLIQFQNNGVVDDSQLPKDRFSAERLKGVDSTLKIQPAKLEDSAVYLCASQSGTGGTGELFFGEGSRLTVL.

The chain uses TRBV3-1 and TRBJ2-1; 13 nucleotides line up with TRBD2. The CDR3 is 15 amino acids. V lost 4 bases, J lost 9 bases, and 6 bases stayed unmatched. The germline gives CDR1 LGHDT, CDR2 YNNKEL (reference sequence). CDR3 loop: CASSRTSGGAGEQFF. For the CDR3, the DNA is TGTGCCAGCAGCCGTACTAGCGGGGGGGCGGGTGAGCAGTTCTTC.

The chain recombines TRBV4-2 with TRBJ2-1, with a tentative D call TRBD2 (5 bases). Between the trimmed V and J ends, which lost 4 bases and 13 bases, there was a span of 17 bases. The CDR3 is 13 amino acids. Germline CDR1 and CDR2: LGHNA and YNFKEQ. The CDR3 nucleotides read TGTGCCAGCAGCCGCTCGGGGTTAGAGACCCAGTTCTTC. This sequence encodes CASSRSGLETQFF.

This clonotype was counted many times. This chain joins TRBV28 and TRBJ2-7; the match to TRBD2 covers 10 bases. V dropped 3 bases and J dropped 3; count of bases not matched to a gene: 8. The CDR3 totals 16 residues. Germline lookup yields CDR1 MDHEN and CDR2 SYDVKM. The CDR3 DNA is TGTGCCAGCAGTTTGGCCTCTAGCGGGAGCCTCTACGAGCAGTACTTC. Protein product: CASSLASSGSLYEQYF.

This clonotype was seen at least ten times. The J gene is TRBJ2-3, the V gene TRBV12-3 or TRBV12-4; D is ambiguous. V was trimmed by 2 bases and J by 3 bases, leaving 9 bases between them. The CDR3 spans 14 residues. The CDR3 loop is CASSLSRETDTQYF. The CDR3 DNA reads TGTGCCAGCAGTTTATCCCGAGAAACAGATACGCAGTATTTT.

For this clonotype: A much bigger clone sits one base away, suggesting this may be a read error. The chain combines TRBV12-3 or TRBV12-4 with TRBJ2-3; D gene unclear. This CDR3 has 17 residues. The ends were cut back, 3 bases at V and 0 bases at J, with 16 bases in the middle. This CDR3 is CASSLALGRISTDTQYF. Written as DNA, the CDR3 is TGTGCCAGCAGTTTGGCCTTAGGACGGATTAGCACAGATACGCAGTATTTT.

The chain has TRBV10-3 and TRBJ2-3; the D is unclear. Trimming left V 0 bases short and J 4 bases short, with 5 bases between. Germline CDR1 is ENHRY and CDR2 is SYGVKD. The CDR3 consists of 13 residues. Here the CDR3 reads CAISESGSDTQYF. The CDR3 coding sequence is TGTGCCATCAGTGAGTCGGGGTCAGATACGCAGTATTTT.

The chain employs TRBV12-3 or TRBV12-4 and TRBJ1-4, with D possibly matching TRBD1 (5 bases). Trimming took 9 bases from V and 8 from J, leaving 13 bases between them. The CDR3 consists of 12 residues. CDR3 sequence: CASWRGGEKLFF. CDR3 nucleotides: TGTGCCAGTTGGAGGGGAGGGGAAAAACTGTTTTTT.

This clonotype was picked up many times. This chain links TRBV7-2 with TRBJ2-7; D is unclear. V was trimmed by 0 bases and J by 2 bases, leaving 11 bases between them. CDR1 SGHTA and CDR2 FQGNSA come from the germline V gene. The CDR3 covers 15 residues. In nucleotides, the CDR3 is TGTGCCAGCAGCTTAGCGTGGAGTTTAGCCTACGAGCAGTACTTC. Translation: CASSLAWSLAYEQYF.

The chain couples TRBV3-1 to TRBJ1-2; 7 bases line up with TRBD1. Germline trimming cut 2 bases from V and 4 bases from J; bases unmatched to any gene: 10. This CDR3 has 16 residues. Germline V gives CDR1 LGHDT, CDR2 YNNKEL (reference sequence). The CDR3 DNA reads TGTGCCAGCAGCCAAAACCAGGGGGGTCTGGGCTATGGCTACACCTTC. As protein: CASSQNQGGLGYGYTF.

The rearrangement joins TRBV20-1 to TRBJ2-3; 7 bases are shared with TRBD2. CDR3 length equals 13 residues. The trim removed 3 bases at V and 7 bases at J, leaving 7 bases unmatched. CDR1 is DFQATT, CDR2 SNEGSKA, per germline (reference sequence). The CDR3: CSASGGSRNTQYF. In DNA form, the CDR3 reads TGCAGTGCTAGTGGCGGGAGTAGGAATACGCAGTATTTT.

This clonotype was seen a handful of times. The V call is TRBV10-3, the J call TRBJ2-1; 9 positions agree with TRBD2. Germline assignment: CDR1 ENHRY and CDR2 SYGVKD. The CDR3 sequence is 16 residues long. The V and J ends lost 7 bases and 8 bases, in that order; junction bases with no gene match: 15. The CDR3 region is CAIKGLAGNLQYEQFF. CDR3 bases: TGTGCCATCAAAGGGCTAGCGGGGAACCTACAATATGAGCAGTTCTTC.

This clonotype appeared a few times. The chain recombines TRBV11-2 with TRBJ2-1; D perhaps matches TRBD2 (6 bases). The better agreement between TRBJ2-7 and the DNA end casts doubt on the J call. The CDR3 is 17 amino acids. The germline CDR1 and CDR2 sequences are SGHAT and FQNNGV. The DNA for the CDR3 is TGTGCCAGCAGCTACTCCGTAGGGGACTGGGTCTACAATGAGCAGTACTTC. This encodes CASSYSVGDWVYNEQYF.

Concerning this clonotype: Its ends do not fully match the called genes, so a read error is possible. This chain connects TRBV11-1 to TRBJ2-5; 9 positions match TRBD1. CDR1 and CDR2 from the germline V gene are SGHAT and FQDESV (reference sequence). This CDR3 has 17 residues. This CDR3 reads CASSLILGQGSQGTQYF. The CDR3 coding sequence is TGTGCCAGCAGCTTAATCTTGGGACAGGGTTCTCAAGGGACCCAGTACTTC. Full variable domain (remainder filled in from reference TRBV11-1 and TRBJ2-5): EAEVAQSPRYKITEKSQAVAFWCDPISGHATLYWYRQILGQGPELLVQFQDESVVDDSQLPKDRFSAERLKGVDSTLKIQPAELGDSAMYLCASSLILGQGSQGTQYFGPGTRLLVL.

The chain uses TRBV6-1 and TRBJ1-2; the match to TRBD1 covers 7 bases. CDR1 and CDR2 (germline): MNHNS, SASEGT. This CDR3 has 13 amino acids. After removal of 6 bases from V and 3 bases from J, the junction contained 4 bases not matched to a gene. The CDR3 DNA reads TGTGCCAGCAGAGTACAGGGGTACTATGGCTACACCTTC. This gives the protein CASRVQGYYGYTF.

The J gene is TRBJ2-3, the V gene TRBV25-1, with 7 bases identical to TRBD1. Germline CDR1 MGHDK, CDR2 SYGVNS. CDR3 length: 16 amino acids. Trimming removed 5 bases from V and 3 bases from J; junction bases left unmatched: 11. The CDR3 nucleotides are TGTGCCAGCAGTCCATCTGCGGGCAGGGGGACAGATACGCAGTATTTT. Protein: CASSPSAGRGTDTQYF.

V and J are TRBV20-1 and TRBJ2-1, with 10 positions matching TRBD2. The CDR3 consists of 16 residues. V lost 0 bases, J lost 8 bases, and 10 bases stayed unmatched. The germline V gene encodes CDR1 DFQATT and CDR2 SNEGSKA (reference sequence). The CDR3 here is CSAREFSRLAGDEQFF. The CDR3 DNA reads TGCAGTGCTAGAGAATTTTCACGACTAGCGGGCGATGAGCAGTTCTTC.

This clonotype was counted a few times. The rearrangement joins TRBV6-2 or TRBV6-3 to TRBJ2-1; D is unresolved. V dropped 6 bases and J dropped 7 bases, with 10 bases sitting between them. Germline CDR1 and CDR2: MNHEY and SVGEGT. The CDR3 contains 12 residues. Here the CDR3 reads CASRHGPNEQFF. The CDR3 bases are TGTGCCAGCAGACATGGTCCTAATGAGCAGTTCTTC.

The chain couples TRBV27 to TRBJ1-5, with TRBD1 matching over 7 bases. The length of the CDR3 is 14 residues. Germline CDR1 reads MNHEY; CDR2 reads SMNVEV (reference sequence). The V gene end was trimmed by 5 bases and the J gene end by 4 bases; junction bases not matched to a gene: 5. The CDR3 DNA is TGTGCCAGCAGTCCCTGGGACAGTAATCAGCCCCAGCATTTT. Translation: CASSPWDSNQPQHF.

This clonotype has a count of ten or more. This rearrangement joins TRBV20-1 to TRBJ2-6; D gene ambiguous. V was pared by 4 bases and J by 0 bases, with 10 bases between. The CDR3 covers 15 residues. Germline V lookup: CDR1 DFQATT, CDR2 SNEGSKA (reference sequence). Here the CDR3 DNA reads TGCAGTGCTACTACCGACACCTCTGGGGCCAACGTCCTGACTTTC. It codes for CSATTDTSGANVLTF.

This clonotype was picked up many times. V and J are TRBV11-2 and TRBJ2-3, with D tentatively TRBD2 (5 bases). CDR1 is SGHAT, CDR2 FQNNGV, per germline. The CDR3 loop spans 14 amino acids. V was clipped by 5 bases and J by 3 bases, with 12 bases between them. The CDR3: CASSPRRTTDTQYF. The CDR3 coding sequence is TGTGCCAGCAGCCCTAGGAGGACTACAGATACGCAGTATTTT.

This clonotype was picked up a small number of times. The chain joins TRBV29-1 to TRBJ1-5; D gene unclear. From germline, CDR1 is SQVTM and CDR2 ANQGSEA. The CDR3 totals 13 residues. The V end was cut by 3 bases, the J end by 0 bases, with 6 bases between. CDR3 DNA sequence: TGCAGCGTTGACCCCTTTAGCAATCAGCCCCAGCATTTT. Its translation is CSVDPFSNQPQHF.

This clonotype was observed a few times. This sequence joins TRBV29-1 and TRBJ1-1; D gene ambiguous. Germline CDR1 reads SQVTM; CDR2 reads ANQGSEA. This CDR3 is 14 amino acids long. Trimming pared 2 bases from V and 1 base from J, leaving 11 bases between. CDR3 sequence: CSVETVRSNTEAFF. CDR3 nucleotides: TGCAGCGTTGAAACGGTCCGCTCGAACACTGAAGCTTTCTTT.

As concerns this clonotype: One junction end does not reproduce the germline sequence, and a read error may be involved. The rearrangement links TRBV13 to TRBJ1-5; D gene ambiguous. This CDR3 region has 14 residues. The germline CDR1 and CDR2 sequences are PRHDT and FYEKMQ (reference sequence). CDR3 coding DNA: TGTGCCAGCAGCTCACGCCGGGGAAATCTGCCCCAGCATTTT. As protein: CASSSRRGNLPQHF.

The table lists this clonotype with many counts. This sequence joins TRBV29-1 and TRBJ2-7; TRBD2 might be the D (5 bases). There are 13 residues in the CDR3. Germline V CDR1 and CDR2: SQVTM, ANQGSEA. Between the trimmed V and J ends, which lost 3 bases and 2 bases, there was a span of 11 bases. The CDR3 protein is CSVDVGDPYEQYF. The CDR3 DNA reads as TGCAGCGTTGACGTCGGGGATCCCTACGAGCAGTACTTC.

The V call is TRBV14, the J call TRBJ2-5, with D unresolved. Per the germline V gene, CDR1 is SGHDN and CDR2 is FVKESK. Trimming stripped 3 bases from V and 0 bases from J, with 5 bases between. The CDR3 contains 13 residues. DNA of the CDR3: TGTGCCAGCAGCCAGATCTACCAAGAGACCCAGTACTTC. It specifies CASSQIYQETQYF.

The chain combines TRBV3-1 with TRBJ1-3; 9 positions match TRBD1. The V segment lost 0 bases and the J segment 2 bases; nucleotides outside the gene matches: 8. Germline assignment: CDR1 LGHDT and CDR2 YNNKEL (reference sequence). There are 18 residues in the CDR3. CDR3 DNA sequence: TGTGCCAGCAGCCAAGAGGTCGGGACAGGGTTACCTGGAAACACCATATATTTT. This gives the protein CASSQEVGTGLPGNTIYF. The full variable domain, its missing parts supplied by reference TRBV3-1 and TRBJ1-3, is DTAVSQTPKYLVTQMGNDKSIKCEQNLGHDTMYWYKQDSKKFLKIMFSYNNKELIINETVPNRFSPKSPDKAHLNLHINSLELGDSAVYFCASSQEVGTGLPGNTIYFGEGSWLTVV.

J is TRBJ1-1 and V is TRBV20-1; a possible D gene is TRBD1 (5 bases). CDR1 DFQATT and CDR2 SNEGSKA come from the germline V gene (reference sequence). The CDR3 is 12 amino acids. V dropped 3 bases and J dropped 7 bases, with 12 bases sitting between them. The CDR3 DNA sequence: TGCAGTGCTAGTAGGCAGGGACTTGAAGCTTTCTTT. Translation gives CSASRQGLEAFF.

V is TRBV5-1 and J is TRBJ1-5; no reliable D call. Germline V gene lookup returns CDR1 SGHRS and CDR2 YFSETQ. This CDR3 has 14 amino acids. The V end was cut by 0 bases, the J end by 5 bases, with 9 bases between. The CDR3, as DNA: TGCGCCAGCAGCTTGGACTGGACGGATCAGCCCCAGCATTTT. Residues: CASSLDWTDQPQHF.